This T cell receptor (beta chain) comes out of a study of cytomegalovirus exposure and HLA in healthy donors (dated by TCRdb to 2015 to 2018). Regarding the research as a whole: An earlier analysis of several hundred of the donors reported about 290 Gb of sequence data and 117 million unique TCR beta sequences from 150 million to 200 million T cells. Approximately 310 gigabases of sequencing data and approximately 85 million unique TCR sequences were included in an early release covering 550 to 800 HLA-typed donors. Of the 300 to 500 genotyped donors, approximately 81% were placed in the genetic ancestry cluster associated with self-reported Caucasian donors. The study was designed to test whether signatures of past pathogen exposure could be identified by cataloging public T cell receptors. The study profiled the T cell repertoires of about 640 subjects by immunosequencing and related them to cytomegalovirus serostatus. In addition to the first cohort of around 670 subjects, a separate validation cohort of 130 or so different subjects was used. To predict cytomegalovirus infection status, the study combined high-throughput TCR immunosequencing, statistical association of individual TCRs with disease status, and machine learning. To study patterns of TCR occurrence, a later analysis re-analyzed previously published TCR beta repertoires from around 700 donors and added high-resolution HLA genotyping. The later analysis used no new phenotypic data to find candidate immune exposures, relying instead on TCR beta sequences and their occurrence across donors. In an earlier analysis of 587 of the donors, high-throughput TCR beta sequencing was used to judge whether each TCR beta V gene segment behaved as functional or pseudogenic. Donor age, sex, ethnicity and CMV serostatus were compiled together with the repertoire data. A later genetic analysis took genome-wide SNP genotypes for about 55% of the roughly 670 donors and used that subset as a discovery cohort. Every discovery cohort repertoire had been produced on one sequencing platform. HLA typing included class I and class II loci at four-digit resolution. Typing coverage varied by locus: 629-630 donors for A, B, C, DRB1 and DQB1; approximately 520 for DQA1; about 570 for DPA1; approximately 470 for DPB1. Roughly five DR-DQ haplotypes were handled as single units for association and clustering, since linkage in the cohort was strong. Among roughly 400 genotyped donors of the cohort, an average of approximately 200,000 unique TCR beta nucleotide sequences was sequenced per donor, of which 15% to 20% were non-productive. Points the paper makes about the study in general: A cluster of highly shared sequence variants was judged likely to represent a technical artifact of the sequencing pipeline. Roughly 15 rarely observed V segments, including chromosome 9 orphons, were excluded from the earlier analysis of several hundred of the donors because counts were too low. Most CMV-associated TCR beta chains appeared to be HLA-restricted in a later analysis, and the HLA associations seemed to be driven largely by CMV exposure. The 87-base-pair reads could not distinguish some IMGT-functional V segments, including TRBV6-2 and TRBV6-3, so those segments were excluded. While some public TCRs were present in many individuals, most TCR sequences turned up only very rarely across donors. A later genetic analysis reported fewer N-insertions in productive TCRs among donors in an Asian-associated ancestry cluster than the roughly 670-donor mean. Broadly in line with IMGT annotations, most TCR beta V segments showed up in productive rearrangements about 90% or about 30% of the time in an earlier analysis of a few hundred of the donors. CMV serostatus was the only immune exposure information available for the cohort. In this cohort, only TCR beta chains were sequenced, and detectable features were limited by the absence of alpha or paired-chain data. Presence/absence analyses assumed roughly uniform sequencing depth across donors, an assumption that may not hold. In a later analysis, around 15,000 TCR beta sequences were associated with specific HLA alleles at a false discovery rate of 0.05. Correlated functional status among segregating V segments might be attributable to linkage disequilibrium, but an unknown experimental factor could not be ruled out. In a later analysis, HLA-associated TCR beta chains were found to be more clonally expanded and to have lower generation probabilities than equally common non-associated chains. According to a later analysis, parvovirus B19, influenza, CMV and Epstein-Barr virus appeared linked to several top co-occurrence clusters. The study gave a list of 150 to 200 TCR beta chains associated with cytomegalovirus. In a later genetic analysis, a missense DCLRE1C variant was associated with V-gene and J-gene trimming of TCR beta chains, and the association was replicated in an independent cohort. Strong co-occurrence of HLA alleles, especially DR and DQ, made assigning TCR associations to individual alleles difficult. The authors suggested that the approach could potentially be extended to other disease states and immunological phenotypes. A further reported finding was that TCR beta sequences accurately predicted the HLA-A and HLA-B alleles for most subjects in the first cohort. In a later analysis, TCR association rates were found to vary across HLA loci, with the most associated TCRs seen for DRB1 alleles and the fewest for HLA-C alleles. Three of the identified cytomegalovirus-associated TCR beta chains were confirmed in vitro to be specific for cytomegalovirus antigens. Cytomegalovirus status was reported to be diagnosed by the classifier with high specificity and sensitivity in both the original and validation cohorts. HLA typing was unavailable for some donors at each locus, so association tests used only the typed subset.

Receptors were amplified or captured by the immunoSEQ multiplex PCR assay. For the multiplex PCR, a mixture combining 60 forward primers for TCR Vbeta segments and 13 reverse primers for TCR Jbeta segments was used. Amplification of the CDR3 region of rearranged TCR beta genes was performed with a multiplex PCR assay on genomic DNA. On the Illumina HiSeq System, the amplified TCR beta libraries were sequenced as 87-base-pair reads. The authors processed their data as follows. Across the 500 to 700 repertoires, a later analysis counted around 80 million unique TCR beta chains, some 11 million of which were shared by at least two donors. A nearest-neighbor algorithm error-corrected the raw reads and collapsed the reads into unique sequences, merging closely related sequences to remove PCR and sequencing errors. V, D and J gene segments were assigned by aligning CDR3 sequences to IMGT reference sequences. For a sequence to be retained, a match of at least six nucleotides was required to both a V gene segment and a J gene segment. Rearrangements were classified as productive when the CDR3 lacked stop codons and remained in frame with V and J, and all other rearrangements were classified as non-productive. Following IMGT convention, CDR3 was defined as the stretch from the second conserved V-encoded cysteine to the conserved J-encoded phenylalanine. The earlier analysis of 500 to 600 of the donors excluded sequences that lacked an unambiguous match to a single V gene segment. In an earlier analysis of around 590 of the donors, a V segment was called functional when productive rearrangements were above 56.7%, and segregating when the standard deviation between donors exceeded 5%. A statistical classification framework was built to diagnose cytomegalovirus status from the catalog of TCR beta chain sequences. In a later analysis, V and J genes were assigned by comparing TCR nucleotide sequences against IMGT/GENE-DB human TR gene sequences. In a later analysis, CDR3 sequences and most-parsimonious VDJ recombination scenarios were assigned using the TCRdist pipeline. A later analysis defined each TCR beta chain by its CDR3 amino acid sequence plus V-gene family, and excluded reads lacking a unique V-gene family. To address suspected cross-contamination and a sequencing artifact, a later analysis removed under 600 highly shared, low-generation-probability nucleotide sequences. In a later analysis, a clonal expansion index for each public chain was calculated from normalized within-repertoire ranks of inferred template counts. In a later analysis, generation probabilities were computed using a VDJ recombination model fitted to out-of-frame rearrangements, and the results were checked against IGoR. A later analysis scored TCR-TCR, TCR-HLA and TCR-CMV co-occurrence with hypergeometric tests, applying a repertoire-size bias correction to TCR pairs. In a later analysis, false discovery rates were estimated by permuting HLA or CMV assignments 20 times. A later analysis grouped co-occurring TCRs with DBSCAN, adding TCRdist sequence similarity when clustering within HLA-allele-positive subsets. Co-occurrence clustering excluded repertoires with fewer than 30,000 or more than 120,000 public chains, plus five with anomalous nucleotide sharing. TCRdb took over this immuneACCESS table, retaining in-frame rearrangements with V and J assigned. Such tables are incomplete; in checked studies, under half of the missing clones stem from an unresolved V gene, and the remainder is unexplained. For V, J and clone size, that table is used; D and trimming come from the DNA. This sample holds approximately 150,000 clones; about 83% were observed only once. The biggest ten clones account for about 0.9% of the sample.

The cohort was made up of roughly 670 healthy bone marrow donors. At the time of sampling, every cohort member was nominally healthy, though immune exposures that went unrecorded were likely present. The donor was CMV seronegative and was included in the group of several hundred seronegative cohort members. Every donor gave a peripheral blood sample, and the peripheral blood mononuclear cells from that sample were used for TCR beta sequencing. The Qiagen DNeasy Blood Extraction Kit was used to extract genomic DNA from the blood cell samples. To note about this clone: This receptor's antigen is unknown. The record has no base qualities; no much larger clone is one base away.

CDR1 is given as MNHEY and CDR2 as SMNVEV, both from the germline V gene (reference sequence). At the junction V is shortened by 4 bases and J by 13 bases, with 8 bases in between. The CDR3 has 11 amino acids, counting the end cysteine and phenylalanine. Only CDR3 DNA is held: 33 bases, read in frame from base 1. The chain is assembled from TRBV27 and TRBJ1-6, with the D segment identity uncertain. Sequencing input: PBMCs. This receptor was identified in a woman younger than 45 in good health and CMV-seronegative. This receptor carries the CDR3 CASSSIGPLHF. DNA sequence: TGTGCCAGCAGTTCGATTGGCCCCCTCCACTTT.